This T cell receptor beta chain came from a study of blood T cells in healthy people across ages. Study-level findings and limits: Per-million-T-cell TCR beta diversity fell roughly linearly with age. TCR beta diversity was tightly associated with the proportion of naive T cells.

PCR was performed a second time for about 7 to 11 cycles using a sample-barcoded 5' primer and a J-beta primer mix. TCRdb fed the 5' RACE reads into MiXCR, producing one record per CDR3 protein. The table lists 800,000 or so distinct CDR3 sequences, approximately 25% of them singletons. The CDR3 length is 12 residues. V lost 4 bases and J 5 bases, leaving 9 bases between the germline ends. The germline gives CDR1 SGHTS, CDR2 YDEGEE. As concerns this clonotype: Its target is not known.

This same sample was also taken into another study, of T cells of mothers and their children. That study reports: Thymic selection, a shaping force on TCR recombination output, acts similarly in related and unrelated pairs. Unrelated mother-child pairs always had slightly, but never significantly, lower normalized overlap than related pairs.

The TCR was taken from a boy between 5 and 17 years old in good health. The sequenced sample was blood. The chain links TRBV5-8 to TRBJ2-5; D remains ambiguous. CDR3 nucleotides: TGTGCCAGCAGCCGGGCGGCGGAGACCCAGTACTTC. Translated, it gives CASSRAAETQYF.